The next 19 T cell receptor beta chains were all read from a single sample in a study of T cell responses to AZD1222 COVID-19 vaccine. TCRdb's copy holds only in-frame clones and misses some; the assay was immunoSEQ multiplex PCR. The table has 85,000 to 90,000 clones, about 92% seen once. The sequencing here drew on peripheral blood, taken on day 0 of AZD1222 vaccination. These receptors were collected from an adult in good health.

This CDR3 is CASSIQGHGYTF. CDR3 nucleotides: TGTGCCAGTAGTATTCAGGGGCATGGCTACACCTTC. The V and J genes are TRBV19 and TRBJ1-2; D is possibly TRBD1 (6 bases). The CDR3 consists of 12 residues. V dropped 3 bases and J dropped 6 bases, with 8 bases sitting between them. Germline V CDR1 and CDR2: LNHDA, SQIVND (reference sequence). Drawing the rest from reference TRBV19 and TRBJ1-2, the complete variable domain is DGGITQSPKYLFRKEGQNVTLSCEQNLNHDAMYWYRQDPGQGLRLIYYSQIVNDFQKGDIAEGYSVSREKKESFPLTVTSAQKNPTAFYLCASSIQGHGYTFGSGTRLTVV.

This chain links TRBV6-1 with TRBJ2-1; possible D gene TRBD2, 6 bases. V lost 3 bases and J lost 8, with 14 bases in between. Germline loops: CDR1 MNHNS, CDR2 SASEGT. CDR3 length equals 14 residues. CDR3 loop: CASSDAGWGDEQFF. The CDR3 DNA is TGTGCCAGCAGTGACGCGGGTTGGGGGGATGAGCAGTTCTTC.

This sequence joins TRBV4-1 and TRBJ1-2; D is perhaps TRBD1 (5 bases). Germline loops: CDR1 MGHRA, CDR2 YSYEKL. CDR3 length: 15 residues. Trimming pared 0 bases from V and 7 bases from J, leaving 15 bases between. CDR3 amino acids: CASSQDQGGSIGYTF. As DNA, the CDR3 is TGCGCCAGCAGCCAAGATCAGGGCGGCAGTATTGGCTACACCTTC.

CDR3 in DNA: TGTGCCAGCAGCCAAGTACTGGAGCGGGGCGGGACCGGGGAGCTGTTTTTT. Protein: CASSQVLERGGTGELFF. The chain uses TRBV3-1 (or the pseudogene TRBV3-2) and TRBJ2-2; TRBD2 aligns across 7 bases. The CDR3 is made up of 17 amino acids. CDR1 and CDR2 (germline): LGHDT, YNNKEL (reference sequence). Trimming at V came to 1 base and at J to 5 bases, leaving 10 bases not matched to a gene.

The rearrangement links TRBV19 to TRBJ2-7, with 11 nucleotides matching TRBD1. Germline CDR1 is LNHDA and CDR2 is SQIVND (reference sequence). The CDR3 extends over 15 amino acids. V shed 10 bases, J shed 2 bases, and the junction held 10 bases outside the gene matches. CDR3 bases: TGTGCCACTCAGCCTCGGGGACAGGGGGCCTACGAGCAGTACTTC. It yields the protein CATQPRGQGAYEQYF.

The gene calls are TRBV10-1 and TRBJ2-3; 13 bases fit TRBD2. Germline V gene data show CDR1 as WNHNN and CDR2 as SYGVQD (reference sequence). CDR3 length equals 15 residues. V shed 2 bases and J 6 bases; nucleotides not matched to a gene: 2. CDR3 DNA: TGCGCCAGCAGTGAGAGGACTAGCGGGGGCGATACGCAGTATTTT. Translation: CASSERTSGGDTQYF.

The rearrangement joins TRBV20-1 to TRBJ2-1; D is undetermined. Between the trimmed V and J ends, which lost 5 bases and 0 bases, there was a span of 2 bases. CDR3 length: 11 amino acids. CDR1 and CDR2 from the germline V gene are DFQATT and SNEGSKA (reference sequence). DNA of the CDR3: TGCAGTGCTGACTCCTACAATGAGCAGTTCTTC. It specifies CSADSYNEQFF.

The chain employs TRBV6-2 or TRBV6-3 and TRBJ2-7; a possible D gene is TRBD2 (6 bases). CDR3 length: 14 amino acids. Germline V gives CDR1 MNHEY, CDR2 SVGEGT. Trimming took off 6 bases at V and 0 bases at J, with 12 bases between the two ends. Here the CDR3 DNA reads TGTGCCAGCAGCCTTTCAGCGGGCTCCTACGAGCAGTACTTC. It translates to CASSLSAGSYEQYF.

The chain recombines TRBV5-6 with TRBJ2-1, with D tentatively TRBD2 (6 bases). Germline V gene sequence: CDR1 SGHDT, CDR2 YYEEEE. The V gene lost 2 bases and the J gene lost 7 bases, with 16 bases spanning the gap. The CDR3 is 15 amino acids. The CDR3 region has the DNA TGTGCCAGCAGCTTCGGGAGAAAGGGCGGGAATGAGCAGTTCTTC. The encoded protein is CASSFGRKGGNEQFF.

The rearrangement links TRBV7-2 to TRBJ1-1; maybe TRBD1 (5 bases). Germline values: CDR1 SGHTA, CDR2 FQGNSA. V lost 4 bases and J lost 1, with 7 bases in between. The CDR3 has 13 amino acids. Here the CDR3 DNA reads TGTGCCAGCAGCTCGGGGGAGAACACTGAAGCTTTCTTT. This sequence encodes CASSSGENTEAFF. The full variable domain, completed using reference TRBV7-2 and TRBJ1-1, is GAGVSQSPSNKVTEKGKDVELRCDPISGHTALYWYRQSLGQGLEFLIYFQGNSAPDKSGLPSDRFSAERTGGSVSTLTIQRTQQEDSAVYLCASSSGENTEAFFGQGTRLTVV.

The V call is TRBV6-5, the J call TRBJ2-7; D gene ambiguous. Germline V gene lookup returns CDR1 MNHEY and CDR2 SVGAGI. V was cut by 2 bases and J by 5 bases, with 10 bases left in between. This CDR3 spans 13 amino acids. The CDR3 region has the DNA TGTGCCAGCAGTTACGCCTTGTCGGACGAGCAGTACTTC. Its protein product is CASSYALSDEQYF.

The chain has TRBV19 and TRBJ2-7; D gene ambiguous. V was pared by 4 bases and J by 1 base, with 17 bases between. CDR3 size: 16 residues. Germline V gene sequence: CDR1 LNHDA, CDR2 SQIVND (reference sequence). The CDR3 reads CASSNFPSTASYEQYF. DNA of the CDR3: TGTGCCAGTAGTAATTTCCCATCCACGGCTTCCTACGAGCAGTACTTC.

The chain links TRBV3-1 (or the pseudogene TRBV3-2) to TRBJ2-5; 9 bases map to TRBD2. The V gene's germline CDR1 is LGHDT and CDR2 YNNKEL (reference sequence). After removal of 2 bases from V and 1 base from J, the junction contained 8 bases not matched to a gene. There are 17 residues in the CDR3. CDR3 sequence reads: CASSQWSSGRPQETQYF. Here the CDR3 DNA reads TGTGCCAGCAGCCAATGGAGTAGCGGGAGACCCCAAGAGACCCAGTACTTC.

This clone was seen just once. This rearrangement joins TRBV6-5 to TRBJ2-1; the D gene could be TRBD1 or TRBD2 (6 bases each). The CDR3 is 15 amino acids. The ends were cut back, 7 bases at V and 7 bases at J, with 20 bases in the middle. The germline gives CDR1 MNHEY, CDR2 SVGAGI. The CDR3 region is CASNSPERGRNEQFF. The CDR3 coding sequence is TGTGCCAGCAATTCTCCCGAGAGGGGGAGGAATGAGCAGTTCTTC.

J is TRBJ2-3 and V is TRBV5-1; 10 bases map to TRBD2. With V trimmed by 4 bases and J by 0 bases, 5 bases remained unmatched. The CDR3 sequence is 16 residues long. The V gene's germline CDR1 is SGHRS and CDR2 YFSETQ. DNA for the CDR3: TGCGCCAGCAGCCCGGGACTAGCGACTAGCACAGATACGCAGTATTTT. The encoded protein is CASSPGLATSTDTQYF.

The J gene is TRBJ2-7, the V gene TRBV12-5; a possible D gene is TRBD2 (6 bases). This CDR3 has 16 amino acids. Germline V gene sequence: CDR1 LGHNT, CDR2 FRNRAP. V lost 0 bases and J 2 bases, leaving 14 bases between the germline ends. The CDR3 reads CASGLVLAWGAYEQYF. CDR3 DNA: TGTGCTAGTGGTTTGGTACTGGCATGGGGGGCCTACGAGCAGTACTTC.

The chain has TRBV14 and TRBJ1-2; D is ambiguous. Deletions cut 1 base from V and 4 bases from J, with 13 bases between. This CDR3 is 15 amino acids long. Germline CDR1 reads SGHDN; CDR2 reads FVKESK. The CDR3 is CASSQVGDSGYGYTF. The CDR3 nucleotides read TGTGCCAGCAGCCAAGTGGGAGACTCCGGCTATGGCTACACCTTC. Complete variable domain (other parts from reference TRBV14 and TRBJ1-2): EAGVTQFPSHSVIEKGQTVTLRCDPISGHDNLYWYRRVMGKEIKFLLHFVKESKQDESGMPNNRFLAERTGGTYSTLKVQPAELEDSGVYFCASSQVGDSGYGYTFGSGTRLTVV.

V gene TRBV7-2 combines with J gene TRBJ1-4, with D tentatively TRBD1 (6 bases). CDR1 SGHTA and CDR2 FQGNSA come from the germline V gene. V lost 5 bases to trimming and J lost 5 bases, with 15 bases between them. This CDR3 is 15 amino acids long. The CDR3 coding sequence is TGTGCCAGCAGCGACACAGGGCAGGCAAATGAAAAACTGTTTTTT. Amino acids: CASSDTGQANEKLFF.

This clone was seen a few times. The chain carries TRBV24-1 and TRBJ2-7, with D possibly matching TRBD2 (7 bases). The V end lost 9 bases, the J end lost 6 bases, and 20 bases lay between the germline ends. Germline CDR1 is KGHDR and CDR2 is SFDVKD. The CDR3 contains 14 residues. CDR3 DNA: TGTGCCACCCGAGGGGGGGCGAACCTGTTCGAGCAGTACTTC. Its translation: CATRGGANLFEQYF.